This TCR beta chain was sequenced for a study of blood T cells in healthy people across ages. Broader study findings: Strong correlation linked observed beta diversity and percent naive T cells. Age brought a roughly linear fall in TCR beta diversity measured per million T cells.

The second PCR ran roughly 6 to 11 cycles with a sample-barcoded 5' primer and J-beta primers. Each cDNA molecule was tagged by a template-switch adaptor with 12 random nucleotides. TCRdb called the 5' RACE reads again in MiXCR, with one record for every CDR3 protein. The sample lists about 1.7 million distinct CDR3 sequences, about 28% occurring once. Germline-derived CDR1 and CDR2 are MGHDK and SYGVNS. The CDR3 is 15 amino acids. Researchers report isolating at least 6 million PBMCs per sample. This clonotype was seen more than once but under ten times. Its antigen is as yet unknown. Compared with germline, one end of the junction differs, possibly owing to a read error.

Sequenced: blood. V is TRBV25-1 and J is TRBJ1-6; 12 bases are a match to TRBD1. This clonotype was obtained from a woman between 25 and 40 years old in good health. For the CDR3, the DNA is TGTGCCTGCAGTGAGGGACAGGGGGCCAATTCACCCCTCCACTTT. As protein: CACSEGQGANSPLHF.